Each of the 26 T cell receptor beta chains below was sequenced from the same sample in a study of radiation and T cells in renal cell carcinoma. The sample's time point: baseline pretreatment blood. Treatment here: 15 Gy SBRT to primary tumor, nephrectomy 4 weeks later. Produced via immunoSEQ multiplex PCR; TCRdb's table is partial and in-frame only. This table holds some 110,000 clones, roughly four fifths found once. Sequences were derived from blood, sampled from a patient whose treatment included radiotherapy and nephrectomy. These receptors came from a woman aged 55 to 70 with renal cell carcinoma.

V and J are TRBV27 and TRBJ2-5; the match to TRBD2 covers 10 bases. After removal of 6 bases from V and 4 bases from J, the junction contained 8 bases not matched to a gene. Per the germline V gene, CDR1 is MNHEY and CDR2 is SMNVEV (reference sequence). CDR3 length: 15 amino acids. The CDR3 is CASRKLAGAPETQYF. CDR3 DNA sequence: TGTGCCAGCAGGAAGCTAGCGGGAGCCCCAGAGACCCAGTACTTC.

The chain is built from TRBV18 and TRBJ1-2; a weak D match, TRBD1 (5 bases). This CDR3 comprises 15 residues. Trimming removed 2 bases at V and 4 bases at J, with 14 bases between. Germline CDR1 and CDR2: KGHSH and LQKENI. CDR3 DNA sequence: TGTGCCAGCTCACCAGAGGGGTCTCGGGTCTATGGCTACACCTTC. Encoded protein: CASSPEGSRVYGYTF.

The chain is built from TRBV6-6 and TRBJ2-7, with TRBD2 identical over 13 bases. The CDR3 has 16 amino acids. The germline V gene has CDR1 MNHNY and CDR2 SVGAGI (reference sequence). The J segment lost 5 bases and the V segment lost 2 bases, leaving 6 bases of the junction unmatched. The CDR3 nucleotides read TGTGCCAGCAGTTACACTAGCGGGAGGGTTTTCGACGAGCAGTACTTC. This gives the protein CASSYTSGRVFDEQYF.

The gene calls are TRBV19 and TRBJ2-2; possible D gene TRBD1, 6 bases. Germline lookup yields CDR1 LNHDA and CDR2 SQIVND (reference sequence). Trimming shortened V by 5 bases and J by 1 base, and 8 bases separated the two germline ends. The CDR3 has 14 residues. The CDR3 is CASSAQGNTGELFF. DNA for the CDR3: TGTGCCAGTAGTGCACAGGGGAACACCGGGGAGCTGTTTTTT.

The chain employs TRBV19 and TRBJ2-1, with D possibly TRBD2 on 6 matching bases. CDR3 length: 19 residues. The germline V gene encodes CDR1 LNHDA and CDR2 SQIVND (reference sequence). Trimming left V 4 bases short and J 8 bases short, with 30 bases between. The CDR3 is CASSNMDLMRDSGIDEQFF. The CDR3 region has the DNA TGTGCCAGTAGTAACATGGACTTGATGAGGGACTCAGGAATCGATGAGCAGTTCTTC.

The count of this clone is one. CDR3 in amino acids: CASSLGHGAPGNQPQHF. The CDR3 bases are TGTGCCAGCAGCTTAGGACACGGGGCGCCCGGCAATCAGCCCCAGCATTTT. This rearrangement joins TRBV5-4 to TRBJ1-5; a possible D gene is TRBD1 (5 bases). The V end was cut by 2 bases, the J end by 2 bases, with 17 bases between. Germline-derived CDR1 and CDR2 are SGHNT and YYREEE (reference sequence). This CDR3 has 17 residues.

This chain links TRBV2 with TRBJ1-6; D unclear. V gave up 7 bases and J gave up 0 bases, with 10 bases separating them. The germline gives CDR1 SNHLY, CDR2 FYNNEI. This CDR3 is 15 amino acids long. The CDR3 region has the DNA TGTGCCAGCAAAGAGGCGAGCTCCTATAATTCACCCCTCCACTTT. This sequence encodes CASKEASSYNSPLHF.

In its sample, this clone was seen a few times. This chain joins TRBV28 and TRBJ2-7; TRBD2 might be the D (7 bases). Trimming removed 1 base from V and 1 base from J, with 11 bases in between. Looked up from germline, CDR1 is MDHEN and CDR2 is SYDVKM. The CDR3 extends over 15 amino acids. CDR3 loop: CASSLLRGLSYEQYF. The CDR3 nucleotides read TGTGCCAGCAGTTTATTGCGGGGGCTTTCCTACGAGCAGTACTTC.

This sequence joins TRBV18 and TRBJ1-2; D may be TRBD1 (5 bases). CDR3 length: 14 residues. V was clipped by 8 bases and J by 3 bases, with 16 bases between them. Germline V lookup: CDR1 KGHSH, CDR2 LQKENI. The CDR3 DNA reads TGTGCCAGCGTAAGACACGAAGGGGACTATGGCTACACCTTC. As protein: CASVRHEGDYGYTF. The full variable domain, rest sourced from reference TRBV18 and TRBJ1-2, is NAGVMQNPRHLVRRRGQEARLRCSPMKGHSHVYWYRQLPEEGLKFMVYLQKENIIDESGMPKERFSAEFPKEGPSILRIQQVVRGDSAAYFCASVRHEGDYGYTFGSGTRLTVV.

The chain carries TRBV5-1 and TRBJ1-1; no clear D gene. Germline-derived CDR1 and CDR2 are SGHRS and YFSETQ. The CDR3 is made up of 12 amino acids. Trimming took 4 bases from V and 8 from J, leaving 12 bases between them. CDR3 loop: CASSPLGIEAFF. The CDR3 region has the DNA TGCGCCAGCAGCCCTCTGGGGATCGAAGCTTTCTTT.

The genes are TRBV11-2 and TRBJ2-1; tentatively, D is TRBD1 or TRBD2 (5 bases each). The germline gives CDR1 SGHAT, CDR2 FQNNGV. CDR3 length equals 17 residues. The V end was cut by 3 bases, the J end by 0 bases, with 15 bases between. CDR3 amino acids: CASSLATGTLSYNEQFF. The CDR3 bases are TGTGCCAGCAGCTTGGCCACCGGGACCCTCTCCTACAATGAGCAGTTCTTC.

V and J are TRBV29-1 and TRBJ1-4, with D perhaps TRBD1 (5 bases). Germline V gene lookup returns CDR1 SQVTM and CDR2 ANQGSEA. The length of the CDR3 is 13 residues. V was pared by 8 bases and J by 0 bases, with 10 bases between. The CDR3 protein is CSRNRTTNEKLFF. CDR3 in DNA: TGCAGCCGGAACAGGACAACTAATGAAAAACTGTTTTTT.

The gene calls are TRBV14 and TRBJ2-1; 14 nucleotides align to TRBD2. The trim removed 3 bases at V and 10 bases at J, leaving 8 bases unmatched. This CDR3 comprises 16 residues. The germline V gene has CDR1 SGHDN and CDR2 FVKESK. Here the CDR3 DNA reads TGTGCCAGCAGCCATCGCTTGACTAGCGGGAGGGCCGAGCAGTTCTTC. Encoded protein: CASSHRLTSGRAEQFF.

V and J are TRBV6-5 and TRBJ2-2; D is perhaps TRBD1 (5 bases). The CDR3 has 16 amino acids. V was pared by 0 bases and J by 5 bases, with 13 bases between. CDR1 is MNHEY, CDR2 SVGAGI, per germline. This chain's CDR3 is CASSYSRVVRTGELFF. The CDR3 DNA follows: TGTGCCAGCAGTTACTCCAGGGTTGTGAGGACCGGGGAGCTGTTTTTT.

V gene TRBV4-3 combines with J gene TRBJ1-3, with 9 bases aligning to TRBD1. The V segment lost 0 bases and the J segment 0 bases; nucleotides outside the gene matches: 0. The CDR3 totals 16 residues. Germline CDR1 LGHNA, CDR2 YSLEER. The CDR3 nucleotides are TGCGCCAGCAGCCAAGAGACAGGGGGCTCTGGAAACACCATATATTTT. Protein: CASSQETGGSGNTIYF.

The rearrangement joins TRBV5-1 to TRBJ1-4; the D gene is possibly TRBD1 (5 bases). This CDR3 has 15 amino acids. CDR1 is SGHRS, CDR2 YFSETQ, per germline. V gave up 4 bases and J gave up 7 bases, with 17 bases separating them. The CDR3: CASSVGPGEGEKLFF. As DNA, the CDR3 is TGCGCCAGCAGCGTGGGACCGGGGGAAGGTGAAAAACTGTTTTTT. Based on the CDR3 plus reference TRBV5-1 and TRBJ1-4, the full variable domain is KAGVTQTPRYLIKTRGQQVTLSCSPISGHRSVSWYQQTPGQGLQFLFEYFSETQRNKGNFPGRFSGRQFSNSRSEMNVSTLELGDSALYLCASSVGPGEGEKLFFGSGTQLSVL.

The chain carries TRBV2 and TRBJ2-3, with D perhaps matching TRBD1 or TRBD2 (5 bases each). The CDR3 contains 15 residues. The V gene lost 6 bases and the J gene lost 2 bases, with 15 bases spanning the gap. Germline loops: CDR1 SNHLY, CDR2 FYNNEI. The chain's CDR3 is CASRRDRTYTDTQYF. CDR3 DNA sequence: TGTGCCAGCAGAAGGGACCGGACATACACAGATACGCAGTATTTT.

This clone was picked up a small number of times. V and J are TRBV29-1 and TRBJ1-1; maybe TRBD1 (6 bases). Between the trimmed V and J ends, which lost 6 bases and 0 bases, there was a span of 17 bases. The CDR3 runs 15 residues. Germline values: CDR1 SQVTM, CDR2 ANQGSEA. The DNA of the CDR3 is TGCAGCGTCCTCCAGGACAGAATTATGAACACTGAAGCTTTCTTT. Encoded protein: CSVLQDRIMNTEAFF.

This clone has just one count. The rearrangement links TRBV7-3 to TRBJ2-1; D possibly corresponds to TRBD2 (5 bases). V dropped 1 base and J dropped 6 bases, with 16 bases sitting between them. The CDR3 runs 16 residues. The germline gives CDR1 SGHTA, CDR2 FQGTGA. The CDR3: CASSLNPGVPTNEQFF. The CDR3 nucleotides read TGTGCCAGCAGCTTAAATCCCGGGGTGCCAACCAATGAGCAGTTCTTC.

V and J are TRBV6-1 and TRBJ1-2, with no clear D. This CDR3 region has 14 residues. Germline V lookup: CDR1 MNHNS, CDR2 SASEGT. The ends were cut back, 0 bases at V and 4 bases at J, with 9 bases in the middle. The CDR3 DNA reads TGTGCCAGCAGTGAAGCTCTAGGTCCCTATGGCTACACCTTC. Translation: CASSEALGPYGYTF.

This chain joins TRBV6-5 and TRBJ1-3; D gene uncertain. CDR3 length: 13 residues. Trimming took 6 bases from V and 0 from J, leaving 6 bases between them. Germline V lookup: CDR1 MNHEY, CDR2 SVGAGI. CDR3 sequence: CASSRDSGNTIYF. CDR3 bases: TGTGCCAGCAGCAGAGACTCTGGAAACACCATATATTTT.

This chain connects TRBV5-4 to TRBJ1-1; D is ambiguous. Germline V gene data show CDR1 as SGHNT and CDR2 as YYREEE (reference sequence). The CDR3 runs to 12 residues. Trimming pared 5 bases from V and 1 base from J, leaving 6 bases between. CDR3: CASRGGNTEAFF. In DNA form, the CDR3 reads TGTGCCAGCAGAGGAGGGAACACTGAAGCTTTCTTT.

J is TRBJ1-2 and V is TRBV7-9; D ambiguous. The V gene's germline CDR1 is SEHNR and CDR2 FQNEAQ (reference sequence). V lost 1 base, J lost 0 bases, and 6 bases lay in between. The CDR3 consists of 14 residues. The CDR3 is CASSLEVANYGYTF. The DNA of the CDR3 is TGTGCCAGCAGCTTAGAGGTGGCTAACTATGGCTACACCTTC.

The V gene is TRBV5-1, the J gene TRBJ1-3, with D unclear. This CDR3 has 17 residues. The V end was cut by 4 bases, the J end by 0 bases, with 17 bases between. From germline, CDR1 is SGHRS and CDR2 YFSETQ. The CDR3 here is CASSPVGRPISGNTIYF. The CDR3 DNA sequence: TGCGCCAGCAGCCCCGTTGGACGACCGATCTCTGGAAACACCATATATTTT.

The chain joins TRBV6-5 to TRBJ2-5, with TRBD1 matching 11 bases. Germline V gene data show CDR1 as MNHEY and CDR2 as SVGAGI. Trimming cost V 0 bases and J 5 bases; bases outside gene matches: 5. The CDR3 extends over 16 amino acids. This CDR3 reads CASSYSRTGGSETQYF. The CDR3 nucleotides are TGTGCCAGCAGTTACTCCCGGACAGGGGGCAGCGAGACCCAGTACTTC.

The J gene is TRBJ1-1, the V gene TRBV10-3; 8 bases match TRBD1. The germline CDR1 and CDR2 sequences are ENHRY and SYGVKD. V gave up 0 bases and J gave up 6 bases; unmatched junction bases: 6. The CDR3 is 15 amino acids. As DNA, the CDR3 is TGTGCCATCAGTGAGTCGGCCAGGGGGCATCCTGAAGCTTTCTTT. It encodes CAISESARGHPEAFF.